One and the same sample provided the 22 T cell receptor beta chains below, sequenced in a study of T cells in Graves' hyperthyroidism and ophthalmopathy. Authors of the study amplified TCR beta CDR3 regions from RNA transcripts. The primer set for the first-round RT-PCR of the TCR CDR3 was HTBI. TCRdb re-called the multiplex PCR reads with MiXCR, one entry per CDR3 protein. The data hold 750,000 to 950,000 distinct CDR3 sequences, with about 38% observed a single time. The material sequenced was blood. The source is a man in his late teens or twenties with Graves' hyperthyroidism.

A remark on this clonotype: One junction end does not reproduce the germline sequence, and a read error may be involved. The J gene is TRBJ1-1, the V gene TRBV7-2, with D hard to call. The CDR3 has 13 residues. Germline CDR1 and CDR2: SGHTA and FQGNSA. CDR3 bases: TGTGCCAGCAGCTTAGTGCCGAACACTGAAGCTCTCTTT. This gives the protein CASSLVPNTEALF.

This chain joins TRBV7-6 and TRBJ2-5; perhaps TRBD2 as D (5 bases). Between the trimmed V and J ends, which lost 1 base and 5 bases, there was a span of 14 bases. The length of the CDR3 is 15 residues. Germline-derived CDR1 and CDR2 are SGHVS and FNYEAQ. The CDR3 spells CASSLVPGWRETQYF. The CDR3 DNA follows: TGTGCCAGCAGCTTAGTTCCGGGGTGGCGGGAGACCCAGTACTTC.

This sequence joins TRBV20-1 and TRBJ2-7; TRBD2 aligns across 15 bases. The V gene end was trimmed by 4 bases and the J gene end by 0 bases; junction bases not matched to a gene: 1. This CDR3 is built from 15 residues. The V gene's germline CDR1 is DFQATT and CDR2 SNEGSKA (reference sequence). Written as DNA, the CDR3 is TGCAGTGCTACGGGACTAGCGGGGGGCTCCTACGAGCAGTACTTC. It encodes CSATGLAGGSYEQYF.

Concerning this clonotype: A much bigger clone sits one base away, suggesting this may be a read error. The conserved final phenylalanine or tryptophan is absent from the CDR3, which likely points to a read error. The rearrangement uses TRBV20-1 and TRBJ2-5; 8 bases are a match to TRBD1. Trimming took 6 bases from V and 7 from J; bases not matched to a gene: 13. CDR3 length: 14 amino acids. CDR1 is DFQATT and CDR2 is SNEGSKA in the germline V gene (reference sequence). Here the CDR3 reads CSATLGQGGRTQYL. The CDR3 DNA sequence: TGCAGTGCCACACTAGGACAGGGAGGAAGGACCCAGTACTTA.

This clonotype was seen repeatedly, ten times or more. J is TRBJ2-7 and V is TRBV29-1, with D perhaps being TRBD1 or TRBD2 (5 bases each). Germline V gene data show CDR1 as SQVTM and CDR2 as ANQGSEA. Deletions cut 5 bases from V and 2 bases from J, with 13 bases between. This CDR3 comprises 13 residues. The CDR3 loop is CSVMGEPPYEQYF. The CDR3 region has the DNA TGCAGCGTTATGGGGGAACCTCCCTACGAGCAGTACTTC.

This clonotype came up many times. CDR3 coding DNA: TGTGCCAGCAGCGTAGGGACCCTCGGGCAGGGAAGGAATGGCTACACCTTC. Its translation is CASSVGTLGQGRNGYTF. The chain joins TRBV9 to TRBJ1-2; D is possibly TRBD1 (5 bases). The ends were cut back, 0 bases at V and 6 bases at J, with 21 bases in the middle. This CDR3 comprises 17 residues. Looked up from germline, CDR1 is SGDLS and CDR2 is YYNGEE.

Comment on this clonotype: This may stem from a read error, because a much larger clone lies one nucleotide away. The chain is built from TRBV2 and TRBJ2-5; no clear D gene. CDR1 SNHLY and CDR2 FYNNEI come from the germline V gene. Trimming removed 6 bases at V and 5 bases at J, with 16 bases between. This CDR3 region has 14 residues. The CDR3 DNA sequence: TGTGCCAGCAGCCGACCTCTCAGTGGCGAGACCCAGTACTTC. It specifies CASSRPLSGETQYF.

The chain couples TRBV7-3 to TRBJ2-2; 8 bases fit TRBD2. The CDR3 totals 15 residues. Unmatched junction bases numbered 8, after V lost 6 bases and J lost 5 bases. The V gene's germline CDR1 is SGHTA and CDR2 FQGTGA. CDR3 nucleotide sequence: TGTGCCAGCAGTCCCGGGACTAGTGAGACCGGGGAGCTGTTTTTT. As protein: CASSPGTSETGELFF.

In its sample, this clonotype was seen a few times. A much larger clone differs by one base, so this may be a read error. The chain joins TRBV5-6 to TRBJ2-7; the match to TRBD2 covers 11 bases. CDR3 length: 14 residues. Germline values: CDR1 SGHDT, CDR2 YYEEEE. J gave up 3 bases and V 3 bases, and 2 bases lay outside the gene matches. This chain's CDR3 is CASSSGLADYEQYF. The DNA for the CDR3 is TGTGCCAGCAGCTCGGGACTAGCGGACTACGAGCAGTACTTC.

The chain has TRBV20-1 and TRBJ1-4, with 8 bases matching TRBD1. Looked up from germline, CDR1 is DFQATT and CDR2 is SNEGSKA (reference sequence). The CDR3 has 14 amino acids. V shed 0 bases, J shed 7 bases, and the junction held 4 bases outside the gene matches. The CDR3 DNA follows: TGCAGTGCTAGAGACCCGACAGGGGTTGAAAAACTGTTTTTT. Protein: CSARDPTGVEKLFF.

The CDR3 spells CAISHRTGGIYGYTF. The CDR3 DNA follows: TGTGCCATCAGCCATCGGACAGGGGGTATCTATGGCTACACCTTC. J is TRBJ1-2 and V is TRBV10-3; 10 nucleotides agree with TRBD1. In germline, CDR1 is ENHRY, CDR2 SYGVKD. The CDR3 contains 15 residues. With 6 bases clipped from V and 4 bases from J, the junction kept 8 bases outside the gene matches.

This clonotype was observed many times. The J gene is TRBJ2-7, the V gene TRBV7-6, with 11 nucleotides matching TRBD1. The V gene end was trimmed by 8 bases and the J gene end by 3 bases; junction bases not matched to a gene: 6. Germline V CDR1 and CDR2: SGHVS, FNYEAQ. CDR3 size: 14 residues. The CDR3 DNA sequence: TGTGCCAGCGGTCCGGGACAGGGGGGCTACGAGCAGTACTTC. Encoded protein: CASGPGQGGYEQYF.

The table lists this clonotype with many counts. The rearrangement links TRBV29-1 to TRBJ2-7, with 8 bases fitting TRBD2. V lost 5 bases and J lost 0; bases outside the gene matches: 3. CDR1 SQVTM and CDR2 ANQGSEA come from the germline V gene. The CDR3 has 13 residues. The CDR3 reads CSVLAGSSYEQYF. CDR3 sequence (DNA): TGCAGCGTTTTAGCGGGAAGCTCCTACGAGCAGTACTTC.

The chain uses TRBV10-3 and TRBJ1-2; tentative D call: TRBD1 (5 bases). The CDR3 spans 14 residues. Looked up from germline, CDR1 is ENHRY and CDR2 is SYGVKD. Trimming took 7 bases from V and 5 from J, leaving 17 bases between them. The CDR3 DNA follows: TGTGCCATCAAGGCCTCGACAGACTCGTATGGCTACACCTTC. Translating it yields CAIKASTDSYGYTF.

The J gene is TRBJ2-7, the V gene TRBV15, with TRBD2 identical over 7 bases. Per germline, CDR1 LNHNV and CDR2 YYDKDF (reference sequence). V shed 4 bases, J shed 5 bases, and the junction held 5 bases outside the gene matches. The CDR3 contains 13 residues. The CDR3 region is CATSIPSGNEQYF. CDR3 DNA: TGTGCCACCAGCATCCCCAGCGGGAACGAGCAGTACTTC.

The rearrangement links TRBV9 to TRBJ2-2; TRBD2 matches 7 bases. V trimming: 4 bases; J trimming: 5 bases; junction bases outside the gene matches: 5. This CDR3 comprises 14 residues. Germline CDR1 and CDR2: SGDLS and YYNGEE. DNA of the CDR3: TGTGCCAGCAGCTCCTGGCGGGGGACCGGGGAGCTGTTTTTT. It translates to CASSSWRGTGELFF.

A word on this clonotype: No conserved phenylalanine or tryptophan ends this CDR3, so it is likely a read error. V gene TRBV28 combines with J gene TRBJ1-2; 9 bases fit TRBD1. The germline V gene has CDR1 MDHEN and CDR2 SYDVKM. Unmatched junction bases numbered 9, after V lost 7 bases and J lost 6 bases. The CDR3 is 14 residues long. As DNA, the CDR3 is TGTGCCAGCAAAAGGACGGGACAGGGCCATGGCTACACCCTC. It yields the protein CASKRTGQGHGYTL.

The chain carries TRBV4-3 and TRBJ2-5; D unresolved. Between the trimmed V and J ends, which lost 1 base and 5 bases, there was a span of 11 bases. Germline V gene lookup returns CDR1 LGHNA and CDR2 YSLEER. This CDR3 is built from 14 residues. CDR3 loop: CASSQGRNPETQYF. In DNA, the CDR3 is TGCGCCAGCAGCCAAGGACGGAATCCCGAGACCCAGTACTTC.

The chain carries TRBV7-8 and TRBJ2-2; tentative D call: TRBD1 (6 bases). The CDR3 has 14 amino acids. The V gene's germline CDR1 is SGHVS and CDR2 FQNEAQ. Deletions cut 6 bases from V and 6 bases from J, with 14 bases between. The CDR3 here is CASRQTRGPGELFF. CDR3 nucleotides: TGTGCCAGCAGACAGACCAGGGGCCCCGGGGAGCTGTTTTTT.

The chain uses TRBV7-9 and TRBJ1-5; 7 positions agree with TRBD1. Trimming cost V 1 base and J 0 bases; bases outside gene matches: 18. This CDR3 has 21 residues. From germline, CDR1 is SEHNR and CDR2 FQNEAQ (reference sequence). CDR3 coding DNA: TGTGCCAGCAGCTTAGTTCGGGGTGGGACAGCGGACCCTTATAGCAATCAGCCCCAGCATTTT. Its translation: CASSLVRGGTADPYSNQPQHF.

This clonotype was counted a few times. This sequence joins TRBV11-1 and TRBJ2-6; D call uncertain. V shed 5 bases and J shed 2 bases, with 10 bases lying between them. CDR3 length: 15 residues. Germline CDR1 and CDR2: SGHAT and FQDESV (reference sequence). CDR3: CASSPAVPGANVLTF. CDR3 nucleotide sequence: TGTGCCAGCAGCCCAGCCGTACCTGGGGCCAACGTCCTGACTTTC.

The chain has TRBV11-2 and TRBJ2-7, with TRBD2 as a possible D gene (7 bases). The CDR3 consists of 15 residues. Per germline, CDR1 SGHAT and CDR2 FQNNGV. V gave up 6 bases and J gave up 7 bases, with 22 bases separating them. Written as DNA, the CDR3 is TGTGCCAGCAGTTACTTTATAGGGGGAGGGCGAGAGCAGTACTTC. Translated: CASSYFIGGGREQYF.